The 7 T cell receptor beta chains below come from one sample, sequenced in a study of blood T cell repertoires in COVID-19. Here immunoSEQ multiplex PCR was the method, and the copy in TCRdb shows in-frame clones only, minus some. The top ten clones hold about 13% of a sample with about 130,000 clones, 84% of them seen once. What was sequenced was peripheral blood. The receptors stem from a human donor in a cohort sampled during active COVID-19.

The chain joins TRBV15 to TRBJ2-4; 8 positions agree with TRBD1. CDR1 is LNHNV, CDR2 YYDKDF, per germline (reference sequence). V lost 4 bases to trimming and J lost 4 bases; unmatched junction nucleotides: 3. There are 14 residues in the CDR3. CDR3 in amino acids: CATSKGQVKNIQYF. The CDR3 DNA follows: TGTGCCACCAGCAAGGGACAGGTGAAAAACATTCAGTACTTC.

V gene TRBV3-1 (or the pseudogene TRBV3-2) combines with J gene TRBJ2-7; 7 nucleotides agree with TRBD1. CDR1 is LGHDT, CDR2 YNNKEL, per germline (reference sequence). The CDR3 covers 15 residues. Losses at the gene ends were 2 bases for V and 4 bases for J; bases not matched to a gene: 8. CDR3 loop: CASSQQPGQLYEQYF. The CDR3 DNA follows: TGTGCCAGCAGCCAACAACCGGGACAGCTATACGAGCAGTACTTC.

J is TRBJ1-1 and V is TRBV5-1, with D tentatively TRBD1 (5 bases). Deletions cut 0 bases from V and 5 bases from J, with 14 bases between. Germline V gene lookup returns CDR1 SGHRS and CDR2 YFSETQ. This CDR3 has 15 residues. CDR3 DNA sequence: TGCGCCAGCAGCTTGGACCCCGGGGGGTCGACTGAAGCTTTCTTT. This gives the protein CASSLDPGGSTEAFF.

The chain couples TRBV7-9 to TRBJ2-7; D may be TRBD2 (5 bases). Germline V CDR1 and CDR2: SEHNR, FQNEAQ (reference sequence). CDR3 length: 12 amino acids. Trimming took off 2 bases at V and 4 bases at J, with 6 bases between the two ends. This CDR3 is CASSLTGYEQYF. CDR3 DNA: TGTGCCAGCAGCTTAACGGGGTACGAGCAGTACTTC.

The CDR3 loop reads CASSLEAGGTDTQYF. CDR3 DNA: TGTGCCAGCAGCTTGGAAGCGGGGGGCACAGATACGCAGTATTTT. This chain links TRBV5-8 with TRBJ2-3; 8 bases agree with TRBD2. Germline CDR1 SGHTS, CDR2 YDEGEE. The CDR3 runs to 15 residues. V was clipped by 0 bases and J by 1 base; unmatched bases: 1.

CDR3 bases: TGTGCCAGCAGCCCCCAGGGGGGCAGAGGCTACGAGCAGTACTTC. Encoded protein: CASSPQGGRGYEQYF. The rearrangement uses TRBV3-1 (or the pseudogene TRBV3-2) and TRBJ2-7, with D possibly TRBD1 on 7 matching bases. Germline CDR1 is LGHDT and CDR2 is YNNKEL (reference sequence). The CDR3 loop spans 15 amino acids. V shed 4 bases and J shed 3 bases, with 16 bases lying between them.

The chain recombines TRBV2 with TRBJ1-2; 9 nucleotides line up with TRBD1. Per the germline V gene, CDR1 is SNHLY and CDR2 is FYNNEI. This CDR3 has 12 residues. Unmatched junction bases numbered 1, after V lost 6 bases and J lost 5 bases. DNA for the CDR3: TGTGCCAGCAGGGGGACAGGGTATGGCTACACCTTC. Translating it yields CASRGTGYGYTF.